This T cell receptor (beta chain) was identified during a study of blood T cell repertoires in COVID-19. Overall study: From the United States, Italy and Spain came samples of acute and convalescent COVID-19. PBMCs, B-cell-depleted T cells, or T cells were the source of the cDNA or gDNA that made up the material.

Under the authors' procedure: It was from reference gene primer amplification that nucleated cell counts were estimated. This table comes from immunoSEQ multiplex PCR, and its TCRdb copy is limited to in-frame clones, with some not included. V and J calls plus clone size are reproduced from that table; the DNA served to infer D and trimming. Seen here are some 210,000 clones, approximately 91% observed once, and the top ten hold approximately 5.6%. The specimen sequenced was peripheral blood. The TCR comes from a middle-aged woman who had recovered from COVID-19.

As DNA, the CDR3 is TGCGCCAGCAGCTTGAGCCCTACAGGGGGCACTGAAGCTTTCTTT. Its translation: CASSLSPTGGTEAFF. The rearrangement uses TRBV5-1 and TRBJ1-1, with 8 bases that match TRBD1. Germline V lookup: CDR1 SGHRS, CDR2 YFSETQ. V lost 1 base, J lost 4 bases, and 6 bases stayed unmatched. The CDR3 length is 15 residues.